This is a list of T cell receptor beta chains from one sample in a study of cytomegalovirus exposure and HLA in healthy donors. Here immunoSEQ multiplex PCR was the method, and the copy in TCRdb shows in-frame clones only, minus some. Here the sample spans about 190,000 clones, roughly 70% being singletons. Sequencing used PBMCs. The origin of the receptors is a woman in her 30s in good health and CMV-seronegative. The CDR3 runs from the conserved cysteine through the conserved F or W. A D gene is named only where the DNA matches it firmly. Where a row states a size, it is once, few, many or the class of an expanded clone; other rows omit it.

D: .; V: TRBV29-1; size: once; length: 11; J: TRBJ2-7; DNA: TGCAGCGGACTCGACGGCTACGAGCAGTACTTC; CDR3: CSGLDGYEQYF
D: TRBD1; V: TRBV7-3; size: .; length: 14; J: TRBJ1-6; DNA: TGTGCCAGCAGCTCGACAGGGGGCCAATCACCCCTCCACTTT; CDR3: CASSSTGGQSPLHF
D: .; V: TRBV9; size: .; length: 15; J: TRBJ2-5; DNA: TGTGCCAGCAGCTTCCCGAAAGGGGACCAAGAGACCCAGTACTTC; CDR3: CASSFPKGDQETQYF
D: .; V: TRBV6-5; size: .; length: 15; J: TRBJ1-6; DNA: TGTGCCAGCAGTTATGAGGGGGGGTCGAATTCACCCCTCCACTTT; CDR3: CASSYEGGSNSPLHF
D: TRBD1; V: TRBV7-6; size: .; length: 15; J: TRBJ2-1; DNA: TGTGCCAGCAGCACAGGGACAGGGGTTCACAATGAGCAGTTCTTC; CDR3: CASSTGTGVHNEQFF
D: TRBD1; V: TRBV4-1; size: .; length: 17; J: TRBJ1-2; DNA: TGCGCCAGCAGCCAAGATTGGGGGACAGGGGGGGTGCATGGCTACACCTTC; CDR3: CASSQDWGTGGVHGYTF
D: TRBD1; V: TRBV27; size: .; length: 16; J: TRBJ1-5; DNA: TGTGCCAGCCGATGGCCAGGGGGGATTGGCAATCAGCCCCAGCATTTT; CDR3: CASRWPGGIGNQPQHF
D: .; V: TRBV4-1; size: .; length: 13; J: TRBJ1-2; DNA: TGCGCCAGCAGCCAAGATCTTAGCTATGGCTACACCTTC; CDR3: CASSQDLSYGYTF
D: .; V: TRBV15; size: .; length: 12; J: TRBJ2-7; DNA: TGTGCCACCAGCAGAGACGGTTCTAGGCAGTACTTC; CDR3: CATSRDGSRQYF
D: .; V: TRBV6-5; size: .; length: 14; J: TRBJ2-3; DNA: TGTGCCAGCAGTTACCAAACTAGCACAGATACGCAGTATTTT; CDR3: CASSYQTSTDTQYF
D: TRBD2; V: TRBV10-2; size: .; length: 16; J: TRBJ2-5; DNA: TGCGCCAGTCGACTAGCGGGGGGCAAGAGACAAGAGACCCAGTACTTC; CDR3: CASRLAGGKRQETQYF
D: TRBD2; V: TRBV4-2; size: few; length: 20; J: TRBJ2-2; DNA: TGTGCCAGCAGCCAAGGTTATTGGGGCGGCGGGGGTGCGAACACCGGGGAGCTGTTTTTT; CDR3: CASSQGYWGGGGANTGELFF
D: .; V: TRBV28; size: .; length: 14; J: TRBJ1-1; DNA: TGTGCCAGCATCCGATGGGGGGGCCCCACTGAAGCTTTCTTT; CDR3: CASIRWGGPTEAFF
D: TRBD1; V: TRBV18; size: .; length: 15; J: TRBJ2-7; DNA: TGTGCCAGCTCACCATACGGACAGGGTACCTACGAGCAGTACTTC; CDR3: CASSPYGQGTYEQYF
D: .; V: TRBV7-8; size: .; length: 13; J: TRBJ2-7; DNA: TGTGCCAGCAGCTTATGGAGGGATTACGAGCAGTACTTC; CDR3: CASSLWRDYEQYF
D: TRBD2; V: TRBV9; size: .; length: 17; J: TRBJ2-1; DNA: TGTGCCAGCAGCGTAGTGGCTAGCGGGGCCTACTACAATGAGCAGTTCTTC; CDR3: CASSVVASGAYYNEQFF
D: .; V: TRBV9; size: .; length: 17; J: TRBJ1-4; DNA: TGTGCCAGCAGCGTAGCGGACACAGGGCTCCCTAGTGAAAAACTGTTTTTT; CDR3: CASSVADTGLPSEKLFF
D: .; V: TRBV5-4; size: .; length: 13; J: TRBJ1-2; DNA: TGTGCCAGCAGCTTGGAGTCAGGGAATGGCTACACCTTC; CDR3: CASSLESGNGYTF
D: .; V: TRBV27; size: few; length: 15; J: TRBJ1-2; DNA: TGTGCCAGCAGTGTACAGGGAAAGAGCCTCTATGGCTACACCTTC; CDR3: CASSVQGKSLYGYTF
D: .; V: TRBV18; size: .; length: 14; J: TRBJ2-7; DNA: TGTGCCAGCTCACCCCGGGACAAGCCTACGTCGCAGTACTTC; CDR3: CASSPRDKPTSQYF
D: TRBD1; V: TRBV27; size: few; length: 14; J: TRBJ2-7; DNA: TGTGCCAGCCAGACAGGGGTAACTGCCTACGAGCAGTACTTC; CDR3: CASQTGVTAYEQYF
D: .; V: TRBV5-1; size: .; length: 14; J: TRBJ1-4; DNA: TGCGCCAGCAGCTTGGGGGGAGAACGGCAAAAACTGTTTTTT; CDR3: CASSLGGERQKLFF
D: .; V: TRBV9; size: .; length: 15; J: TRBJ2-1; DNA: TGTGCCAGCAGCGCAACGGGAAGCTCCTACAATGAGCAGTTCTTC; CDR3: CASSATGSSYNEQFF
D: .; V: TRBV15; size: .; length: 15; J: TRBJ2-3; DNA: TGTGCCACCAGCAGAGTAGGACACAGCACAGATACGCAGTATTTT; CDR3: CATSRVGHSTDTQYF
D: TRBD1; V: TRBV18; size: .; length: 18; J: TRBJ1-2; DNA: TGTGCCAGCTCACCAAGCCAAATTCGGGACAGGGAGATCTATGGCTACACCTTC; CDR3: CASSPSQIRDREIYGYTF
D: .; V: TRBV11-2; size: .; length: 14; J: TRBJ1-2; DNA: TGTGCCAGCAGCTTAATCGGGAACCGGGGTGGCTACACCTTC; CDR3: CASSLIGNRGGYTF
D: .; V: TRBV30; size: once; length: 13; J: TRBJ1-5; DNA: TGTGCCTGGGGGAAAAAGGGGAATCAGCCCCAGCATTTT; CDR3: CAWGKKGNQPQHF
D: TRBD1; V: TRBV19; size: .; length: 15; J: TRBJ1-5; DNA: TGTGCCAGTAGCCCTGACAGGGAGGCTGGTCAGCCCCAGCATTTT; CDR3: CASSPDREAGQPQHF
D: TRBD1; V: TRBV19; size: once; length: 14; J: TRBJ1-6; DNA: TGTGCCAGTAACGACAGGGTCGGGAATTCACCCCTCCACTTT; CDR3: CASNDRVGNSPLHF
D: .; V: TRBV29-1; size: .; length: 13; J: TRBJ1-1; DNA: TGCAGCGCCTCCGGCAGGCTTAACACTGAAGCTTTCTTT; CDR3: CSASGRLNTEAFF
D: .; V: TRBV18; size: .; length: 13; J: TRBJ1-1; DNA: TGTGCCAGCTCCCACGGGGGGCGAACTGAAGCTTTCTTT; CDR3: CASSHGGRTEAFF